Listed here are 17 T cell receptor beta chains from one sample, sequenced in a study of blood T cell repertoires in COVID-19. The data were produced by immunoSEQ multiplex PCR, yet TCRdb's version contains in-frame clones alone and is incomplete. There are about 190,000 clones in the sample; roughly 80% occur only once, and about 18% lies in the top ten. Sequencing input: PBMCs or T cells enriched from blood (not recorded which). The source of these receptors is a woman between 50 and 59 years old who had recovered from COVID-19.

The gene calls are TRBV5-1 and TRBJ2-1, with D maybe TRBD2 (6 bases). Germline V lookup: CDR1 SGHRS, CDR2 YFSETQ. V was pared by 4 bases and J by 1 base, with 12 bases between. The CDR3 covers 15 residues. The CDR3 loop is CASSPGLVSYNEQFF. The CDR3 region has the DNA TGCGCCAGCAGCCCGGGACTGGTATCCTACAATGAGCAGTTCTTC.

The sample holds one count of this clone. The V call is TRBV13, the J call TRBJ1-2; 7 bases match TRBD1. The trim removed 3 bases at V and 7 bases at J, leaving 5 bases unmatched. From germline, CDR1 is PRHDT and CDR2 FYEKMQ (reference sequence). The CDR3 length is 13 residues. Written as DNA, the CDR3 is TGTGCCAGCAGCTTCGACAGGGTCGGTGGCTACACCTTC. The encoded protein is CASSFDRVGGYTF.

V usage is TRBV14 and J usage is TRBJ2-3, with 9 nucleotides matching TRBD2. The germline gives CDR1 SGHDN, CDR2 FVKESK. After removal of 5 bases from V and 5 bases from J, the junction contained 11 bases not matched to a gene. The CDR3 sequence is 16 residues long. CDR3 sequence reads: CASSKNAGGSVDTQYF. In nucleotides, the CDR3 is TGTGCCAGCAGCAAAAATGCGGGAGGGTCAGTAGATACGCAGTATTTT.

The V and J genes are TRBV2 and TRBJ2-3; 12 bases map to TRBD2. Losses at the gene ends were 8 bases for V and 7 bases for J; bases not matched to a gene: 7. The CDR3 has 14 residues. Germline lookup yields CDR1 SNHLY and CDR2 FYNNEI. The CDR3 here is CASQTSGSAHTQYF. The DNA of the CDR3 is TGTGCCAGCCAGACTAGCGGGAGCGCACATACGCAGTATTTT.

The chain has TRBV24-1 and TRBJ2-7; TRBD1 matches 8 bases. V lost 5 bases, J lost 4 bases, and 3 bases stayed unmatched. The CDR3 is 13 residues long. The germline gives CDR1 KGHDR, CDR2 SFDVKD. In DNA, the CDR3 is TGTGCCACCAGTGCAGGGGGCGAGTACGAGCAGTACTTC. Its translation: CATSAGGEYEQYF.

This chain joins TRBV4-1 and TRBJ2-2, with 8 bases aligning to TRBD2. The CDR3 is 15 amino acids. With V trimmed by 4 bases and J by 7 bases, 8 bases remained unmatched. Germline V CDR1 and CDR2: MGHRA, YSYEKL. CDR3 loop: CASSPRAGAGGELFF. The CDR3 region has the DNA TGCGCCAGCAGCCCTAGAGCGGGAGCGGGCGGGGAGCTGTTTTTT.

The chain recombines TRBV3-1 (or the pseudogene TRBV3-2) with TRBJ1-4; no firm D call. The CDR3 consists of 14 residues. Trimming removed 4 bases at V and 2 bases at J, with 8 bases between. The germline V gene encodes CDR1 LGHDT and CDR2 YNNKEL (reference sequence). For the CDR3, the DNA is TGTGCCAGCAGCCTCAGCGGGACTAATGAAAAACTGTTTTTT. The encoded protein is CASSLSGTNEKLFF.

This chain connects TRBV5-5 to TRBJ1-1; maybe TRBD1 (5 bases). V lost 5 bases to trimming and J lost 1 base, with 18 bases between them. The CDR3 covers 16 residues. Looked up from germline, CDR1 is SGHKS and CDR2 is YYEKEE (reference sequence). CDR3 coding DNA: TGTGCCAGCAGTCGTGTGGGAGGGGCGACGAACACTGAAGCTTTCTTT. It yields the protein CASSRVGGATNTEAFF.

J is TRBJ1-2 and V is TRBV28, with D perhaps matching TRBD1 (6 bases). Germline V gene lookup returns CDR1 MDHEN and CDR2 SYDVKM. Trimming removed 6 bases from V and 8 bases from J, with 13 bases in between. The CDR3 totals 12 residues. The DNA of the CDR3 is TGTGCCAGCAGCCTGACAGGACCCGGCTACACCTTC. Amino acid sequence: CASSLTGPGYTF.

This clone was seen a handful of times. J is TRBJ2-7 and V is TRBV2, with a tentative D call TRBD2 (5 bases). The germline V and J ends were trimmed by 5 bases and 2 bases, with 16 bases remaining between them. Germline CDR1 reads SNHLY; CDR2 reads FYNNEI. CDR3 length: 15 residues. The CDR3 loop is CASSPQTGTAYEQYF. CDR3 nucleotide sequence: TGTGCCAGCAGTCCACAAACGGGAACAGCCTACGAGCAGTACTTC. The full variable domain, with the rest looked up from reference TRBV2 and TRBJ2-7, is EPEVTQTPSHQVTQMGQEVILRCVPISNHLYFYWYRQILGQKVEFLVSFYNNEISEKSEIFDDQFSVERPDGSNFTLKIRSTKLEDSAMYFCASSPQTGTAYEQYFGPGTRLTVT.

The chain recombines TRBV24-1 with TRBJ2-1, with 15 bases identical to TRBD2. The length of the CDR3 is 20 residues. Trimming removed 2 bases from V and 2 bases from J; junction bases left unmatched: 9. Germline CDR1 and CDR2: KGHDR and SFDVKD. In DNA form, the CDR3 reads TGTGCCACCAGTGATTCAGGGACTAGCGGGAGGAGAACTACCTACAATGAGCAGTTCTTC. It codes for CATSDSGTSGRRTTYNEQFF.

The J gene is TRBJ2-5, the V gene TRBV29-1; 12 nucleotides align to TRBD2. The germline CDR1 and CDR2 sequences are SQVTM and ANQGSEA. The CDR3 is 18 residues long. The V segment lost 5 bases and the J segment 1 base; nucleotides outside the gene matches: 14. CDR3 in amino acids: CSVRGLAGKRRLQETQYF. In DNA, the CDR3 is TGCAGCGTTAGGGGACTAGCGGGCAAACGTCGGCTCCAAGAGACCCAGTACTTC. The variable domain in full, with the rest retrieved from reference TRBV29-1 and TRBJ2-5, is SAVISQKPSRDICQRGTSLTIQCQVDSQVTMMFWYRQQPGQSLTLIATANQGSEATYESGFVIDKFPISRPNLTFSTLTVSNMSPEDSSIYLCSVRGLAGKRRLQETQYFGPGTRLLVL.

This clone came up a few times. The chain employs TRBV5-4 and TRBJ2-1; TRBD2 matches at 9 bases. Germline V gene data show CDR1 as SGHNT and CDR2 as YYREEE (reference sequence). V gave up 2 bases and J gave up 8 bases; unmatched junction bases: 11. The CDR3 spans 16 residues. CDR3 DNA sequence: TGTGCCAGCAGCTTCGGGGGTAGCGGGAGTATCCATGAGCAGTTCTTC. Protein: CASSFGGSGSIHEQFF. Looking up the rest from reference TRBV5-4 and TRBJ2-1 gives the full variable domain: ETGVTQSPTHLIKTRGQQVTLRCSSQSGHNTVSWYQQALGQGPQFIFQYYREEENGRGNFPPRFSGLQFPNYSSELNVNALELDDSALYLCASSFGGSGSIHEQFFGPGTRLTVL.

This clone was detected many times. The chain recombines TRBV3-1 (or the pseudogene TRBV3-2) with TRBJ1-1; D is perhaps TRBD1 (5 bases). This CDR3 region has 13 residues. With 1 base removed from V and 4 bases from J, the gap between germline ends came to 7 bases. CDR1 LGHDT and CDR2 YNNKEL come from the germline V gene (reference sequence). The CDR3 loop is CASSQARGTEAFF. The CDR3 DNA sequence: TGTGCCAGCAGCCAAGCTAGGGGCACTGAAGCTTTCTTT.

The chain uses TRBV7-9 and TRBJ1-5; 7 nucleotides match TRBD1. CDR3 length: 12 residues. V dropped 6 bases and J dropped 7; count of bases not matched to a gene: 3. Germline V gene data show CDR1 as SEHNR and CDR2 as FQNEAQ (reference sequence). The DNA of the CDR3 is TGTGCCAGCAGGCAGGGGGGCCAGCCCCAGCATTTT. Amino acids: CASRQGGQPQHF.

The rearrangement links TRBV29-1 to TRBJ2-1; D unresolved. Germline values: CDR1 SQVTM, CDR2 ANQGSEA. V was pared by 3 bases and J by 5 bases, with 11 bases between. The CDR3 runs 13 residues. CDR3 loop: CSVETRHHNEQFF. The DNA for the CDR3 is TGCAGCGTTGAGACCAGACACCACAATGAGCAGTTCTTC.

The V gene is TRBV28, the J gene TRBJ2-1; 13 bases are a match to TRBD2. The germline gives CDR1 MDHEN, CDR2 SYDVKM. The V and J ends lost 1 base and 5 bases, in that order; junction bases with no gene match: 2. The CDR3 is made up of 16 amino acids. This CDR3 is CASSLLGLAGNNEQFF. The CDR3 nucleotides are TGTGCCAGCAGTTTATTGGGACTAGCGGGAAACAATGAGCAGTTCTTC.